Listed below are T cell receptor beta chains from one sample, sequenced in a study of response to subunit inactivated influenza vaccine. TCRdb independently ran MiXCR on the RT-PCR reads; one entry per CDR3 protein. The top ten clones hold approximately 11% of a sample with about 780,000 distinct CDR3 sequences, roughly 18% of them seen once. The sequenced sample was PBMCs from blood, obtained roughly 5 days after vaccination. The receptors derive from a man aged 45 to 65 who received an inactivated influenza vaccine. Each CDR3 is given with its conserved first and last residue.

cdr3_length	v_call	j_call	cdr3_aa
17	TRBV7-9	TRBJ1-2	CASSSNSGQGAIYGYTF
14	TRBV6-1	TRBJ1-2	CASSEVGSNYGYTF
14	TRBV5-1	TRBJ1-4	CASSLATANEKLFF
15	TRBV5-1	TRBJ1-6	CASSLEGPSNSPLHF
15	TRBV20-1	TRBJ2-7	CSATLGGGRAREQYF
15	TRBV20-1	TRBJ1-6	CSASRDSSYNSPLHF
13	TRBV5-1	TRBJ1-6	CASSLEEGSPLHF
17	TRBV7-2	TRBJ1-1	CASSPPPRSLGNTEAFF
16	TRBV4-2	TRBJ2-3	CASSQEVGGATDTQYF
16	TRBV12-3/TRBV12-4	TRBJ1-4	CASSLARGRGNEKLFF
14	TRBV6-2/TRBV6-3	TRBJ2-1	CASSLSGGAAEQFF
15	TRBV4-1	TRBJ2-1	CASSQGLAVYNEQFF
14	TRBV7-9	TRBJ1-1	CASSVGGAGTEAFF
11	TRBV20-1	TRBJ1-1	CSMKMNTEAFF
15	TRBV29-1	TRBJ2-7	CSVAGLADPSYEQYF
12	TRBV11-2	TRBJ1-2	CASTQEGHGYTF
15	TRBV5-1	TRBJ2-7	CASSLEPQSSYEQYF
17	TRBV19	TRBJ2-2	CASSPPGWRGGTGELFF
14	TRBV10-1	TRBJ1-5	CASSGGDRNQPQHF
13	TRBV28	TRBJ2-1	CASNGNSYNEQFF
16	TRBV7-8	TRBJ2-1	CASSLVGRGLYNEQFF
14	TRBV29-1	TRBJ1-1	CSVEREDLNTEAFF
15	TRBV27	TRBJ2-1	CASSLFRASSEGQFF
12	TRBV7-9	TRBJ2-7	CASSWTGAEQYF
14	TRBV7-9	TRBJ1-6	CASSSWTDNSPLHF
14	TRBV7-3	TRBJ2-3	CASSLGGQHLTQYF
16	TRBV6-1	TRBJ2-5	CATRGGGASRKETQYF
12	TRBV29-1	TRBJ2-7	CSVSDRGPEQYF
15	TRBV4-3	TRBJ1-4	CASSQDTSPSKKLFF
14	TRBV20-1	TRBJ2-1	CSAVPGLDYNEQFF
12	TRBV20-1	TRBJ1-5	CSASRGTQPQHF
11	TRBV29-1	TRBJ1-2	CSVVEGDTRTF
17	TRBV29-1	TRBJ2-2	CSVEQAGTGVNTGELFF
16	TRBV7-6	TRBJ2-1	CASSLVLWTRYNEQFF
14	TRBV29-1	TRBJ2-3	CSVETSGGTDTQYF
17	TRBV5-6	TRBJ2-7	CASSLGILAGGKYEQYF
14	TRBV6-2/TRBV6-3	TRBJ2-7	CASSYFRGMSEQYF
12	TRBV12-3/TRBV12-4	TRBJ1-2	CASSQGPRGYTF
14	TRBV4-3	TRBJ2-1	CASSQDLGEGEQFF
15	TRBV27	TRBJ2-2	CASKEGFGRTGELFF
15	TRBV7-2	TRBJ1-2	CASSLPGGWDYGYTF
15	TRBV5-1	TRBJ2-7	CASSLTTGVSYEQYF
13	TRBV6-1	TRBJ2-3	CASSAYDQIAQYF
18	TRBV14	TRBJ1-2	CASSQDLRETGGTYGYTF
16	TRBV20-1	TRBJ2-1	CSARPSGSRHYNEQFF
12	TRBV29-1	TRBJ2-3	CSVKASSDTQYF
15	TRBV5-5	TRBJ1-5	CASSSHTGLNQPQHF
14	TRBV20-1	TRBJ2-7	CSAKPGQGGHEQYF
12	TRBV5-1	TRBJ2-3	CASSLNTDTQYF
13	TRBV20-1	TRBJ2-1	CSARDILHNEQFF
13	TRBV20-1	TRBJ1-2	CSASLSVGHGYTF
17	TRBV4-3	TRBJ2-2	CASSRTGLAGNTGELFF
16	TRBV7-2	TRBJ1-1	CASSRGAGGRNTEAFF
13	TRBV7-9	TRBJ1-6	CASSSGQNSPLHF
14	TRBV4-3	TRBJ1-1	CASSHLGDGTEAFF
13	TRBV29-1	TRBJ2-7	CSVGDRGPNEQYF
16	TRBV7-8	TRBJ2-1	CASSHSFAGGQDEQFF
15	TRBV7-9	TRBJ2-3	CASSLSGVGTDTQYF
15	TRBV7-2	TRBJ1-1	CASSLAGGRGGEAFF
13	TRBV11-2	TRBJ2-7	CASSSTDRSEQYF